Sequencing of this T cell receptor beta chain was carried out in a study of shared clonotypes between healthy human individuals. Each subset's genomic DNA was shared equally among a number of immunoSEQ plates. Data came from immunoSEQ multiplex PCR; TCRdb stores just in-frame clones and leaves some out. The data contain about 1.5 million clones, about 96% of them singletons. Germline loops: CDR1 SGHDT, CDR2 YYEEEE. The CDR3 runs to 16 residues. Trimming took 3 bases from V and 5 from J; bases not matched to a gene: 10. The chain has TRBV5-6 and TRBJ1-5; 8 bases agree with TRBD1. The receptor comes from a young man in good health. The specimen sequenced was naive CD4+ T cells sorted from blood. Subset: CD45RA+ positively selected. For the CDR3, the DNA is TGTGCCAGCAGCTACTACAGGGGGTTCGGAGATCAGCCCCAGCATTTT. Residues: CASSYYRGFGDQPQHF. The full variable domain, rest sourced from reference TRBV5-6 and TRBJ1-5, is DAGVTQSPTHLIKTRGQQVTLRCSPKSGHDTVSWYQQALGQGPQFIFQYYEEEERQRGNFPDRFSGHQFPNYSSELNVNALLLGDSALYLCASSYYRGFGDQPQHFGDGTRLSIL.